The 24 T cell receptor beta chains presented below share a single source sample, sequenced in a study of OX40 agonist ivuxolimab in advanced cancers. This table comes from immunoSEQ multiplex PCR, and its TCRdb copy is limited to in-frame clones, with some not included. The sample lists 94,000 or so clones, about 84% occurring once. The specimen was CD4+ or CD8+ T cells sorted from blood, collected in a trial of the OX40 agonist ivuxolimab. The receptors stem from an adult with an advanced solid tumor such as melanoma, head and neck, liver or kidney cancer.

The gene calls are TRBV29-1 and TRBJ1-5, with TRBD1 matching 8 bases. Germline assignment: CDR1 SQVTM and CDR2 ANQGSEA. The CDR3 sequence is 15 residues long. The J segment lost 2 bases and the V segment lost 4 bases, leaving 7 bases of the junction unmatched. CDR3 protein: CSVGLTGQGNQPQHF. The CDR3 DNA sequence: TGCAGCGTTGGTTTAACGGGACAGGGCAATCAGCCCCAGCATTTT.

Notes on this clone: The sample contains more than one DNA sequence encoding this CDR3. The V gene is TRBV27, the J gene TRBJ2-7; 10 bases fit TRBD1. The CDR3 length is 13 residues. J was trimmed by 4 bases and V by 4 bases; bases with no gene match: 1. Germline V gene lookup returns CDR1 MNHEY and CDR2 SMNVEV (reference sequence). Written as DNA, the CDR3 is TGTGCCAGCAGTTGGGACAGGGGTTACGAGCAGTACTTC. Its protein is CASSWDRGYEQYF.

The rearrangement joins TRBV6-1 to TRBJ1-2; unclear D gene. The V end lost 4 bases, the J end lost 4 bases, and 7 bases lay between the germline ends. Germline assignment: CDR1 MNHNS and CDR2 SASEGT. This CDR3 spans 12 amino acids. The CDR3 sequence is CASSGSGYGYTF. CDR3 nucleotides: TGTGCCAGCAGTGGGTCCGGCTATGGCTACACCTTC.

The genes are TRBV6-5 and TRBJ1-4, with D perhaps matching TRBD1 (5 bases). The V and J ends lost 5 bases and 5 bases respectively, with 15 bases between them. CDR1 is MNHEY, CDR2 SVGAGI, per germline. The CDR3 extends over 15 amino acids. The CDR3 protein is CASSPPQGNNEKLFF. CDR3 sequence (DNA): TGTGCCAGCAGTCCTCCCCAGGGAAACAATGAAAAACTGTTTTTT.

Concerning this clone itself: An end of the junction differs from the germline gene, which may be a read error. V is TRBV5-4 and J is TRBJ1-3; 8 bases match TRBD1. CDR3 length equals 15 residues. Germline V lookup: CDR1 SGHNT, CDR2 YYREEE (reference sequence). The CDR3 sequence is CASSPQTGAGNTIYF. For the CDR3, the DNA is TGCGCCAGCAGCCCCCAGACAGGGGCTGGAAACACCATATATTTT. Based on the CDR3 plus reference TRBV5-4 and TRBJ1-3, the full variable domain is ETGVTQSPTHLIKTRGQQVTLRCSSQSGHNTVSWYQQALGQGPQFIFQYYREEENGRGNFPPRFSGLQFPNYSSELNVNALELDDSALYLCASSPQTGAGNTIYFGEGSWLTVV.

The rearrangement joins TRBV9 to TRBJ2-1; a possible D gene is TRBD2 (5 bases). CDR3 length: 16 residues. Trimming shortened V by 0 bases and J by 4 bases, and 14 bases separated the two germline ends. Germline loops: CDR1 SGDLS, CDR2 YYNGEE. The CDR3 DNA is TGTGCCAGCAGCGTAGCTGATAGAGCGGTTTACAATGAGCAGTTCTTC. It specifies CASSVADRAVYNEQFF.

This chain uses TRBV19 with TRBJ1-2; D is undetermined. V dropped 2 bases and J dropped 0 bases, with 10 bases sitting between them. The CDR3 length is 15 residues. CDR1 is LNHDA, CDR2 SQIVND, per germline (reference sequence). CDR3 nucleotides: TGTGCCAGTAGTATAAGCGGGCAACCTAACTATGGCTACACCTTC. Translating gives CASSISGQPNYGYTF.

This clone was seen more than once but under ten times. The J gene is TRBJ1-5, the V gene TRBV19, with 9 positions matching TRBD1. Germline V gene sequence: CDR1 LNHDA, CDR2 SQIVND (reference sequence). The CDR3 covers 14 residues. Trimming cost V 7 bases and J 9 bases; bases outside gene matches: 10. The CDR3, as DNA: TGTGCCAGTACCGGGACAGGGAACCGTAGGCCCCAGCATTTT. Amino acids: CASTGTGNRRPQHF. Combining the CDR3 with reference TRBV19 and TRBJ1-5 gives the whole variable domain DGGITQSPKYLFRKEGQNVTLSCEQNLNHDAMYWYRQDPGQGLRLIYYSQIVNDFQKGDIAEGYSVSREKKESFPLTVTSAQKNPTAFYLCASTGTGNRRPQHFGDGTRLSIL.

The rearrangement uses TRBV18 and TRBJ2-7; a possible D gene is TRBD1 (6 bases). In germline, CDR1 is KGHSH, CDR2 LQKENI. The CDR3 consists of 19 residues. V lost 1 base to trimming and J lost 2 bases, with 24 bases between them. The CDR3 loop is CASSPRTPGHNNQAYEQYF. CDR3 in DNA: TGTGCCAGCTCACCACGAACACCGGGACACAATAATCAAGCCTACGAGCAGTACTTC.

This clone has a single count. This sequence joins TRBV11-2 and TRBJ2-5; TRBD1 matches at 9 bases. Near its end, the DNA agrees better with TRBJ2-7, so the J call may be wrong. Germline lookup yields CDR1 SGHAT and CDR2 FQNNGV. The CDR3 contains 15 residues. CDR3 amino acids: CASSTLQGAPYEQYF. Here the CDR3 DNA reads TGTGCCAGCAGCACTTTACAGGGGGCACCTTACGAGCAGTACTTC.

A note on this clone: The same CDR3 also results from other DNA sequences found in this sample. V is TRBV9 and J is TRBJ2-5; 11 bases match TRBD2. In germline, CDR1 is SGDLS, CDR2 YYNGEE. There are 15 residues in the CDR3. J lost 5 bases, V lost 0 bases, and 3 bases had no gene match. CDR3 region: CASSVDSGRGETQYF. For the CDR3, the DNA is TGTGCCAGCAGCGTAGATAGCGGGAGGGGGGAGACCCAGTACTTC.

A few counts support this clone. This chain links TRBV5-4 with TRBJ2-1, with D possibly called TRBD1 or TRBD2 (6 bases each). Germline V gene data show CDR1 as SGHNT and CDR2 as YYREEE (reference sequence). The CDR3 has 14 residues. With 4 bases removed from V and 8 bases from J, the gap between germline ends came to 16 bases. This CDR3 reads CASSAGGQGDEQFF. The CDR3 DNA follows: TGTGCCAGCAGCGCTGGGGGGCAGGGCGATGAGCAGTTCTTC.

The rearrangement uses TRBV6-4 and TRBJ1-2; TRBD1 matches 7 bases. With V trimmed by 5 bases and J by 5 bases, 5 bases remained unmatched. Germline V lookup: CDR1 MRHNA, CDR2 SNTAGT. The CDR3 runs 13 residues. CDR3 nucleotides: TGTGCCAGCAGTCAGGAGGGGGCTTATGGCTACACCTTC. Its translation is CASSQEGAYGYTF.

The CDR3 DNA is TGTGCCAGCAGCTTTCAAGGGGACGCAGAGACCCAGTACTTC. Protein: CASSFQGDAETQYF. The V and J genes are TRBV11-2 and TRBJ2-5; D assignment may be TRBD1 or TRBD2 (5 bases each). V gave up 3 bases and J gave up 4 bases, with 12 bases separating them. The CDR3 extends over 14 amino acids. The germline V gene has CDR1 SGHAT and CDR2 FQNNGV.

This clone was observed a single time. The rearrangement links TRBV4-1 to TRBJ2-3; D might be TRBD1 (5 bases). V was pared by 1 base and J by 5 bases, with 10 bases between. This CDR3 is built from 14 residues. In germline, CDR1 is MGHRA, CDR2 YSYEKL. CDR3 in DNA: TGCGCCAGCAGCCAAGGGGGCACCGAAGATACGCAGTATTTT. Its protein product is CASSQGGTEDTQYF.

In its sample, this clone is medium-sized. The V gene is TRBV7-8, the J gene TRBJ2-7; 7 positions agree with TRBD2. The V gene end was trimmed by 5 bases and the J gene end by 5 bases; junction bases not matched to a gene: 9. Germline V lookup: CDR1 SGHVS, CDR2 FQNEAQ. This CDR3 spans 14 amino acids. The CDR3 nucleotides are TGTGCCAGCAGCCACCGCACTAGCGCCCACGAGCAGTACTTC. It codes for CASSHRTSAHEQYF.

This clone was seen once. V and J are TRBV5-1 and TRBJ1-6; 8 nucleotides match TRBD1. CDR1 and CDR2 (germline): SGHRS, YFSETQ. This CDR3 is built from 15 residues. Losses at the gene ends were 5 bases for V and 8 bases for J; bases not matched to a gene: 9. In DNA, the CDR3 is TGCGCCAGCAGGGAACACAGGGGGGCTGATTCACCCCTCCACTTT. The encoded protein is CASREHRGADSPLHF.

V and J are TRBV2 and TRBJ2-2; tentatively, D is TRBD2 (5 bases). Germline CDR1 is SNHLY and CDR2 is FYNNEI. Trimming pared 4 bases from V and 5 bases from J, leaving 8 bases between. This CDR3 has 13 amino acids. The CDR3 region is CASSVRGTGELFF. In DNA, the CDR3 is TGTGCCAGCAGTGTTAGAGGGACCGGGGAGCTGTTTTTT. The variable domain in full, completed from reference TRBV2 and TRBJ2-2, reads EPEVTQTPSHQVTQMGQEVILRCVPISNHLYFYWYRQILGQKVEFLVSFYNNEISEKSEIFDDQFSVERPDGSNFTLKIRSTKLEDSAMYFCASSVRGTGELFFGEGSRLTVL.

The chain combines TRBV6-1 with TRBJ2-2; D perhaps matches TRBD2 (6 bases). CDR1 is MNHNS and CDR2 is SASEGT in the germline V gene. With 6 bases removed from V and 4 bases from J, the gap between germline ends came to 15 bases. The CDR3 totals 15 residues. The chain's CDR3 is CASRALAGTTGELFF. The CDR3 nucleotides are TGTGCCAGCAGGGCCCTGGCGGGGACCACCGGGGAGCTGTTTTTT.

This chain links TRBV2 with TRBJ2-4; a weak D match, TRBD2 (6 bases). The CDR3 sequence is 16 residues long. CDR1 is SNHLY and CDR2 is FYNNEI in the germline V gene. V lost 2 bases, J lost 0 bases, and 11 bases lay in between. The CDR3 reads CASSEWVGGAKNIQYF. CDR3 bases: TGTGCCAGCAGTGAATGGGTGGGGGGAGCCAAAAACATTCAGTACTTC.

The chain recombines TRBV5-1 with TRBJ2-7; D is possibly TRBD1 (6 bases). In germline, CDR1 is SGHRS, CDR2 YFSETQ. Deletions cut 0 bases from V and 11 bases from J, with 9 bases between. The CDR3 length is 11 residues. As DNA, the CDR3 is TGCGCCAGCAGCTTGGGACAGGAGGAGTACTTC. Protein product: CASSLGQEEYF.

The CDR3 region has the DNA TGTGCCTGGAGTGCACTTGCAGGGAGTAATGAAAAACTGTTTTTT. It is translated as CAWSALAGSNEKLFF. V and J are TRBV30 and TRBJ1-4; weak D call: TRBD1 (5 bases). V lost 1 base and J lost 4, with 13 bases in between. Germline V CDR1 and CDR2: GTSNPN, SVGIG (reference sequence). CDR3 length: 15 residues.

V usage is TRBV7-9 and J usage is TRBJ2-1; TRBD2 is a possible D gene (6 bases). The V end lost 1 base, the J end lost 10 bases, and 11 bases lay between the germline ends. This CDR3 has 13 amino acids. Looked up from germline, CDR1 is SEHNR and CDR2 is FQNEAQ (reference sequence). The CDR3 region is CASSLVGEDEQFF. CDR3 nucleotide sequence: TGTGCCAGCAGCTTAGTCGGGGAGGACGAGCAGTTCTTC.

This clone appeared once. J is TRBJ2-1 and V is TRBV2; TRBD2 is a possible D gene (6 bases). Germline loops: CDR1 SNHLY, CDR2 FYNNEI. Trimming pared 7 bases from V and 2 bases from J, leaving 12 bases between. There are 14 residues in the CDR3. The CDR3 bases are TGTGCCAGCACCGGGACTTTCGCCTACAATGAGCAGTTCTTC. Protein sequence: CASTGTFAYNEQFF.